This T cell receptor (beta chain) came from a study of human T cells and chemical hapten exposure. Study-level background: Sensitization used 2% DPC on roughly 2 cm by roughly 2 cm upper inner arm skin. Small discrepancies in pooled library volume mainly accounted for the varying TCR yields per sample. Study results and limitations: Significantly greater numbers of large CDR3 similarity clusters came from expanded TCRs than from controls.

Individual cDNA molecules (in the library) carried attached unique molecular identifiers. TCRdb analysed the RACE reads with MiXCR anew, one entry per CDR3 protein. In the table there are 80,000 to 100,000 distinct CDR3 sequences, 25% to 30% of which are singletons. Time point: patch test 3, about 24 weeks after DPC sensitization. As for treatment: therapeutic diphenylcyclopropenone sensitization with weekly scalp DPC. This clonotype was observed a handful of times. The target antigen is unknown. This CDR3 is built from 15 residues. The V end was cut by 7 bases, the J end by 2 bases, with 15 bases between. The germline V gene has CDR1 SEHNR and CDR2 FQNEAQ (reference sequence).

The sample consisted of whole blood, taken in connection with sensitization to the hapten diphenylcyclopropenone (DPC). This clonotype was sampled from a man aged 40-55 years with alopecia areata. Some clones in this sample may be carry-over from other donors' samples. This sequence joins TRBV7-9 and TRBJ2-1; D gene unclear. The CDR3 DNA is TGTGCCAGCACCTCCTCAGCAGGAACCTACAATGAGCAGTTCTTC. Its protein product is CASTSSAGTYNEQFF.